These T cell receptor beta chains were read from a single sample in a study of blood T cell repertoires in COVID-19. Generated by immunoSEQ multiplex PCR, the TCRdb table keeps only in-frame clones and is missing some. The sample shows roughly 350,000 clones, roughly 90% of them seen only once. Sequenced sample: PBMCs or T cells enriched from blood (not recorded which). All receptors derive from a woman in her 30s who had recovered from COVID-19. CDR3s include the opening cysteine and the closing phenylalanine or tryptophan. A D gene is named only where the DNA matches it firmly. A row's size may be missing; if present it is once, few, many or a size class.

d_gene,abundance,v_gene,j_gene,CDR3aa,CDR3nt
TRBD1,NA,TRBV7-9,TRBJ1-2,CASSLRQGDGYTF,TGTGCCAGCAGCCTCCGACAGGGCGATGGCTACACCTTC
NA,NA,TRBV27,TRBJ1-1,CASSYLVPTSGGTEAFF,TGTGCCAGCAGCTATTTAGTCCCGACCTCCGGGGGCACTGAAGCTTTCTTT
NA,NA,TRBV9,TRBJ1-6,CASSVAGGSNSPLHF,TGTGCCAGCAGCGTAGCGGGGGGGAGTAATTCACCCCTCCACTTT
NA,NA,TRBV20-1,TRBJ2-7,CSASISRGKAYEQYF,TGCAGTGCTAGTATCAGCCGAGGAAAGGCCTACGAGCAGTACTTC
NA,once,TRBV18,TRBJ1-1,CASSPSTDREAFF,TGTGCCAGCTCACCAAGCACCGACAGGGAAGCTTTCTTT
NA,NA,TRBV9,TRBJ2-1,CASGRSGFPGGEQFF,TGTGCCAGCGGTCGGAGCGGATTCCCCGGAGGTGAGCAGTTCTTC
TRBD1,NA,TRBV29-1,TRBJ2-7,CSVGMTGIHTYEQYF,TGCAGCGTCGGAATGACAGGGATCCACACCTACGAGCAGTACTTC
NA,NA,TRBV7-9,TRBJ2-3,CASSLYTDTQYF,TGTGCCAGCAGCCTCTATACAGATACGCAGTATTTT
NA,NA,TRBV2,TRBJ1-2,CASSSSGYGYTF,TGTGCCAGCAGTTCTTCAGGGTATGGCTACACCTTC
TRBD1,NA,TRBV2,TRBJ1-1,CASSAGQGEAFF,TGTGCCAGCAGTGCAGGACAGGGTGAAGCTTTCTTT
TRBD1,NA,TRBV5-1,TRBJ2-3,CASSLAGQGEPDTQYF,TGCGCCAGCAGCTTGGCAGGACAGGGAGAGCCAGATACGCAGTATTTT
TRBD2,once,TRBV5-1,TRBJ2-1,CASSLGSSGRLNEQFF,TGCGCCAGCAGCTTGGGGTCTAGCGGGAGATTGAATGAGCAGTTCTTC
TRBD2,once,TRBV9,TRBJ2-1,CASSWGRVGSSINPNEQFF,TGTGCCAGCAGCTGGGGGAGGGTAGGGTCGTCCATAAATCCGAATGAGCAGTTCTTC